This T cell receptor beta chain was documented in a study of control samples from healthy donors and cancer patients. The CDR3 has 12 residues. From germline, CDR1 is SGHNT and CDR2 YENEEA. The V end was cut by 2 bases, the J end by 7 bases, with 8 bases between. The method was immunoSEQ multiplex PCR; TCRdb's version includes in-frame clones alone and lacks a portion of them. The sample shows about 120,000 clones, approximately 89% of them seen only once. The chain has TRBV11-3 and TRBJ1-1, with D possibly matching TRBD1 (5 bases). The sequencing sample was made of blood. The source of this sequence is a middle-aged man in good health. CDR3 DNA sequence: TGTGCCAGCAGCTTAAGTGGGGGTGAAGCTTTCTTT. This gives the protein CASSLSGGEAFF.